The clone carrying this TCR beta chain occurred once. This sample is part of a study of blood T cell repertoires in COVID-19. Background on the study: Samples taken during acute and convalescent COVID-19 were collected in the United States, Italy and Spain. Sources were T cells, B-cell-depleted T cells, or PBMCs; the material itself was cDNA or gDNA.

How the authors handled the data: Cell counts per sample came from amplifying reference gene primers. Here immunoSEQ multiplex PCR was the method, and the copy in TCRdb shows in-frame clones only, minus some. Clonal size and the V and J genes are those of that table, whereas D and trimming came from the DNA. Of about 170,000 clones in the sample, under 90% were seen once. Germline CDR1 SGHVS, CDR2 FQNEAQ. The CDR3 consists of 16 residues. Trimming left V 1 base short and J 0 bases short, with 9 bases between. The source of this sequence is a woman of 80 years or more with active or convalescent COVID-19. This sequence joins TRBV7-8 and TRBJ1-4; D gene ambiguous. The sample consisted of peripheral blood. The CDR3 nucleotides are TGTGCCAGCAGCTTAGTCAGGAAATCAACTAATGAAAAACTGTTTTTT. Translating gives CASSLVRKSTNEKLFF.